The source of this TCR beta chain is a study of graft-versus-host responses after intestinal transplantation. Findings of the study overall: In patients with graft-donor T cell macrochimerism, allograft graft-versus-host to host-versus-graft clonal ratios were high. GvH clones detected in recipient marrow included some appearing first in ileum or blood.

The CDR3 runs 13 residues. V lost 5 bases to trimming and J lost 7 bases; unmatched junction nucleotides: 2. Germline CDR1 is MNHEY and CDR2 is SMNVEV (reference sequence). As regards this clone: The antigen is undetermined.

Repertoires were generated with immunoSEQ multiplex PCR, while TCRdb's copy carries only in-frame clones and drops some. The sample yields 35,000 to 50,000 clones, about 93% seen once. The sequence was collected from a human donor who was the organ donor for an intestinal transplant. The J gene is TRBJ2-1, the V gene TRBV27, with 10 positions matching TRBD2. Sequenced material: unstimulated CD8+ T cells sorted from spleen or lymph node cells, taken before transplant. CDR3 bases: TGTGCCAGCAGTCTAGCGGGAGATAATGAGCAGTTCTTC. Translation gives CASSLAGDNEQFF.